This T cell receptor beta chain comes out of a study of Graves' ophthalmopathy and Graves' hyperthyroidism. Points from the study as a whole: The model flagged ophthalmopathy progression at approximately 70% sensitivity and nearly 75% specificity.

Diagnosis relied on clinical symptoms, serum thyroxine, TRAb, thyroid ultrasound and orbital computed tomography. Amplified TCR beta CDR3 regions were obtained using RNA transcripts as template. Second-round multiplex PCR came after first-round RT-PCR with HTBI primers. TCRdb reprocessed the multiplex PCR reads via MiXCR and lists one record per CDR3 protein. The sample holds over a million distinct CDR3 sequences, less than 45% seen once. The CDR3 sequence is 15 residues long. CDR1 is KGHSH and CDR2 is LQKENI in the germline V gene. Trimming cost V 3 bases and J 0 bases, with 9 bases left between them. The sample holds a few counts of this clonotype. Its specificity is unknown.

The sample was peripheral blood or thyroid tissue (not recorded which). The rearrangement joins TRBV18 to TRBJ1-3, with D tentatively TRBD1 (5 bases). The clonotype originates from an adult man with Graves' hyperthyroidism. The CDR3 coding sequence is TGTGCCAGCTCACCGGGGGGTGACTCTGGAAACACCATATATTTT. Its translation: CASSPGGDSGNTIYF. The whole variable domain, filled in from reference TRBV18 and TRBJ1-3, reads NAGVMQNPRHLVRRRGQEARLRCSPMKGHSHVYWYRQLPEEGLKFMVYLQKENIIDESGMPKERFSAEFPKEGPSILRIQQVVRGDSAAYFCASSPGGDSGNTIYFGEGSWLTVV.